One sample yielded the 15 T cell receptor beta chains listed below, sequenced in a study of identifying expanded T cells in peripheral blood. The repertoire was sequenced with immunoSEQ multiplex PCR; TCRdb's copy has only in-frame clones and lacks some. Among approximately 91,000 clones, approximately 90% were seen once, and the ten largest hold 4%. Specimen: blood. The receptors derive from a person between 18 and 70 years old in good health.

The J gene is TRBJ1-1, the V gene TRBV6-5; D not resolved. Germline V gene data show CDR1 as MNHEY and CDR2 as SVGAGI. The CDR3 contains 12 residues. V was trimmed by 6 bases and J by 11 bases, leaving 16 bases between them. The CDR3 is CASSSGSLGAFF. The CDR3 DNA follows: TGTGCCAGCAGCTCCGGGAGCCTCGGGGCTTTCTTT.

The chain employs TRBV5-1 and TRBJ2-3, with 10 nucleotides matching TRBD2. Trimming removed 6 bases from V and 0 bases from J; junction bases left unmatched: 13. CDR1 and CDR2 (germline): SGHRS, YFSETQ. The CDR3 totals 18 residues. The CDR3 DNA sequence: TGCGCCAGCATGCCTAGCGGGGGACCTGCTACTAGCACAGATACGCAGTATTTT. It encodes CASMPSGGPATSTDTQYF.

The V call is TRBV11-2, the J call TRBJ2-1; 11 nucleotides match TRBD2. The germline gives CDR1 SGHAT, CDR2 FQNNGV. J lost 10 bases, V lost 3 bases, and 8 bases had no gene match. The CDR3 extends over 15 amino acids. The CDR3 DNA is TGTGCCAGCAGCTTCGATCTAGCGGGAGGTCGGGAGCAGTTCTTC. Its translation is CASSFDLAGGREQFF.

The sample holds a few counts of this clone. The chain uses TRBV2 and TRBJ1-2; D gene unclear. V gave up 3 bases and J gave up 3 bases, with 5 bases separating them. From germline, CDR1 is SNHLY and CDR2 FYNNEI. CDR3 length: 12 residues. CDR3: CASSDGYYGYTF. CDR3 nucleotides: TGTGCCAGCAGTGACGGTTACTATGGCTACACCTTC. The full variable domain, in which reference TRBV2 and TRBJ1-2 provide the parts outside the CDR3, is EPEVTQTPSHQVTQMGQEVILRCVPISNHLYFYWYRQILGQKVEFLVSFYNNEISEKSEIFDDQFSVERPDGSNFTLKIRSTKLEDSAMYFCASSDGYYGYTFGSGTRLTVV.

The rearrangement uses TRBV5-1 and TRBJ2-2, with D perhaps TRBD1 (6 bases). V was shortened by 6 bases and J by 2 bases, with 17 bases between the two germline ends. The CDR3 has 16 amino acids. Looked up from germline, CDR1 is SGHRS and CDR2 is YFSETQ. For the CDR3, the DNA is TGCGCCAGCAAGGGGGTAGGCGCCTTTAACACCGGGGAGCTGTTTTTT. This sequence encodes CASKGVGAFNTGELFF.

This chain joins TRBV18 and TRBJ2-3; D call uncertain. The CDR3 runs to 15 residues. Looked up from germline, CDR1 is KGHSH and CDR2 is LQKENI. Trimming stripped 2 bases from V and 0 bases from J, with 9 bases between. CDR3 bases: TGTGCCAGCTCACCAGGCAGCCTAAGCACAGATACGCAGTATTTT. Its protein is CASSPGSLSTDTQYF.

This clone was recorded only once. V usage is TRBV28 and J usage is TRBJ1-1; no clear D gene. V gave up 6 bases and J gave up 2 bases, with 4 bases separating them. This CDR3 is 11 amino acids long. Germline V gene data show CDR1 as MDHEN and CDR2 as SYDVKM. DNA of the CDR3: TGTGCCAGCAGGGTAAACACTGAAGCTTTCTTT. Its translation: CASRVNTEAFF.

This clone was picked up one time. The chain links TRBV27 to TRBJ1-2; maybe TRBD1 (6 bases). V lost 2 bases, J lost 4 bases, and 14 bases lay in between. The CDR3 consists of 15 residues. Germline loops: CDR1 MNHEY, CDR2 SMNVEV (reference sequence). The CDR3 sequence is CASSLNPGDIYGYTF. CDR3 sequence (DNA): TGTGCCAGCAGTTTAAACCCAGGGGACATCTATGGCTACACCTTC.

V is TRBV6-1 and J is TRBJ2-7; D gene ambiguous. The CDR3 covers 15 residues. Germline-derived CDR1 and CDR2 are MNHNS and SASEGT. The V end lost 1 base, the J end lost 3 bases, and 13 bases lay between the germline ends. This CDR3 reads CASSEEGAGHYEQYF. The CDR3 DNA follows: TGTGCCAGCAGTGAAGAGGGTGCCGGCCACTACGAGCAGTACTTC.

For the CDR3, the DNA is TGTGCCAGCCTGGACAGGGCTGACACTGAAGCTTTCTTT. As protein: CASLDRADTEAFF. The rearrangement links TRBV7-9 to TRBJ1-1; 8 bases map to TRBD1. The CDR3 has 13 amino acids. Germline CDR1 reads SEHNR; CDR2 reads FQNEAQ (reference sequence). The J segment lost 3 bases and the V segment lost 8 bases, leaving 5 bases of the junction unmatched.

The V gene is TRBV28, the J gene TRBJ1-5; a weak D match, TRBD1 (5 bases). Trimming left V 7 bases short and J 0 bases short, with 10 bases between. Germline V gives CDR1 MDHEN, CDR2 SYDVKM. This CDR3 region has 14 residues. CDR3 bases: TGTGCCAGCAACCGGGACGATAGCAATCAGCCCCAGCATTTT. Its translation is CASNRDDSNQPQHF. The whole variable domain, remainder taken from reference TRBV28 and TRBJ1-5, is DVKVTQSSRYLVKRTGEKVFLECVQDMDHENMFWYRQDPGLGLRLIYFSYDVKMKEKGDIPEGYSVSREKKERFSLILESASTNQTSMYLCASNRDDSNQPQHFGDGTRLSIL.

The chain carries TRBV5-5 and TRBJ2-5, with 9 nucleotides matching TRBD2. V shed 0 bases and J 1 base; nucleotides not matched to a gene: 10. The CDR3 loop spans 18 amino acids. Germline CDR1 SGHKS, CDR2 YYEKEE (reference sequence). CDR3 amino acids: CASSLDLSGGTIQETQYF. The CDR3 coding sequence is TGTGCCAGCAGCTTGGATCTTAGCGGGGGAACTATCCAAGAGACCCAGTACTTC.

This chain joins TRBV15 and TRBJ1-2; perhaps TRBD1 as D (5 bases). Germline V gene data show CDR1 as LNHNV and CDR2 as YYDKDF (reference sequence). V was shortened by 0 bases and J by 7 bases, with 15 bases between the two germline ends. This CDR3 has 15 amino acids. The chain's CDR3 is CATSRDGTQAIGYTF. CDR3 DNA sequence: TGTGCCACCAGCAGAGATGGGACGCAAGCGATTGGCTACACCTTC.

The CDR3 loop is CASSEGLPSETQYF. CDR3 DNA: TGTGCCAGCAGTGAAGGGCTACCAAGCGAGACCCAGTACTTC. The gene calls are TRBV25-1 and TRBJ2-5; D unclear. The length of the CDR3 is 14 residues. The germline CDR1 and CDR2 sequences are MGHDK and SYGVNS. Trimming removed 2 bases from V and 5 bases from J, with 12 bases in between.

This clone has just one count. This sequence joins TRBV2 and TRBJ1-4; D is perhaps TRBD1 (6 bases). The CDR3 runs 15 residues. The V gene's germline CDR1 is SNHLY and CDR2 FYNNEI. V dropped 1 base and J dropped 7 bases, with 13 bases sitting between them. In DNA, the CDR3 is TGTGCCAGCAGTGAAGGGGGACAAGGCGGTGAAAAACTGTTTTTT. Encoded protein: CASSEGGQGGEKLFF.